This T cell receptor beta chain appears in the sequencing data of a study of blood T cell repertoires in COVID-19. Across the whole study: Acute and convalescent COVID-19 samples came from the United States, Italy and Spain.

Clones were sequenced by immunoSEQ multiplex PCR, and TCRdb holds only the in-frame ones, with some missing. This table has under 200,000 clones, approximately 90% appearing once. The ends lost 3 bases at V and 5 bases at J; junction bases unmatched: 9. The V gene's germline CDR1 is GTSNPN and CDR2 SVGIG (reference sequence). The CDR3 runs to 15 residues. Material: peripheral blood. This TCR came from a man between 60 and 75 years old with active or convalescent COVID-19. The V gene is TRBV30, the J gene TRBJ1-4, with 7 nucleotides matching TRBD1. This CDR3 is CAWRPRQGVNEKLFF. DNA for the CDR3: TGTGCCTGGAGGCCTCGACAGGGCGTAAATGAAAAACTGTTTTTT.